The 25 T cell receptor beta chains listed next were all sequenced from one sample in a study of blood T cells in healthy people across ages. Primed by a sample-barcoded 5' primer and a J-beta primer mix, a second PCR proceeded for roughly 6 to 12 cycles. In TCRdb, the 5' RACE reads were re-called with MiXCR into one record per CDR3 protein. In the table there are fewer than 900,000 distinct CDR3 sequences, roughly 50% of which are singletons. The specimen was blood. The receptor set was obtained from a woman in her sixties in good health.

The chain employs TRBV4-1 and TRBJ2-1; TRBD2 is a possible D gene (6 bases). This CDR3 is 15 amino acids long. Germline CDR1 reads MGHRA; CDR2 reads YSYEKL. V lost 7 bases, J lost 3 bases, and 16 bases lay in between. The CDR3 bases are TGCGCCAGCAACCCCGATAATAGCGGCTACAATGAGCAGTTCTTC. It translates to CASNPDNSGYNEQFF.

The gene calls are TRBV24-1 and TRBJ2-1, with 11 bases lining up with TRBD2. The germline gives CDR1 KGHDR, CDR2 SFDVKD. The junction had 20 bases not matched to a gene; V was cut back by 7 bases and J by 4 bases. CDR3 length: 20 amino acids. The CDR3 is CATRDPQPRDRLAGYNEQFF. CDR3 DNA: TGTGCCACCAGAGATCCGCAACCAAGGGACAGACTAGCGGGGTACAATGAGCAGTTCTTC.

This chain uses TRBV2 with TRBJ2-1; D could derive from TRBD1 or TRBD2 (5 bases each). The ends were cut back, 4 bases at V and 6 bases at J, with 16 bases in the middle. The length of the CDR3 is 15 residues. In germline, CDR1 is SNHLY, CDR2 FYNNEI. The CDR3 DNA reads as TGTGCCAGCAGTGTTCTTGAGGGAAGGGGCAATGAGCAGTTCTTC. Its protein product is CASSVLEGRGNEQFF.

DNA of the CDR3: TGTGCCAGCAGCCAATGGTTGGCGACTTCTAGCGGGAGGTCGTACGAGCAGTACTTC. Its protein product is CASSQWLATSSGRSYEQYF. The chain is built from TRBV4-2 and TRBJ2-7, with 11 bases that match TRBD2. V was pared by 2 bases and J by 4 bases, with 16 bases of the junction left unmatched. CDR1 and CDR2 (germline): LGHNA, YNFKEQ. The CDR3 runs to 19 residues.

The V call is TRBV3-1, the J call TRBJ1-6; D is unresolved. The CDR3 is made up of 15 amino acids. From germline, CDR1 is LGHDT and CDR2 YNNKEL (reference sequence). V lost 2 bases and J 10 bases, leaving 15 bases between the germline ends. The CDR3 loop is CASSQRASGRSPLHF. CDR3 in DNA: TGTGCCAGCAGCCAAAGGGCTTCGGGTAGATCACCCCTCCACTTT.

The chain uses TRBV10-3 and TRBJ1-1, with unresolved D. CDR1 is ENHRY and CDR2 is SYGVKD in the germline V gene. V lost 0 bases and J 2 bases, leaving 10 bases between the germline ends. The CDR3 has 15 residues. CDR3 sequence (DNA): TGTGCCATCAGTGAGTCCGGGATCGGAAACACTGAAGCTTTCTTT. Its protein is CAISESGIGNTEAFF.

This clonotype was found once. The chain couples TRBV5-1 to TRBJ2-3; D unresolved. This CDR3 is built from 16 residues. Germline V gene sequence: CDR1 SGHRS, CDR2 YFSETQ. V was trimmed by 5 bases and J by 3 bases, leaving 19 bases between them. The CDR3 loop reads CASRAPLGARTDTQYF. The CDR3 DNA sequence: TGCGCCAGCAGGGCCCCTCTGGGCGCACGAACAGATACGCAGTATTTT.

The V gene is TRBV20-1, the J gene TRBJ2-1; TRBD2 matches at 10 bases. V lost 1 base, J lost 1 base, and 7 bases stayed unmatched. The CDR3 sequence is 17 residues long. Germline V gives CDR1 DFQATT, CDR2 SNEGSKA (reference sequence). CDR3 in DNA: TGCAGTGCTAGAGGCCAGCGGGAGGGGGCTTCCTACAATGAGCAGTTCTTC. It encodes CSARGQREGASYNEQFF.

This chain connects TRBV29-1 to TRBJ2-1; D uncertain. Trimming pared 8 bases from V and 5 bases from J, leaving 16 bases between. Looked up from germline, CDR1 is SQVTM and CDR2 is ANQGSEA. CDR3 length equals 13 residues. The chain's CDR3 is CSFGAILNNEQFF. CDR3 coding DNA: TGCAGCTTCGGCGCGATTCTGAACAATGAGCAGTTCTTC.

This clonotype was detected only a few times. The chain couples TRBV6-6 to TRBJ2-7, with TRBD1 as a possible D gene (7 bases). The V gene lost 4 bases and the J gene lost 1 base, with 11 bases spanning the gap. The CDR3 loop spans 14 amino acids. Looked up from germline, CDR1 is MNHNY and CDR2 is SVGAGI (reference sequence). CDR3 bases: TGTGCCAGCAGTTTCGCGGGACAGTCCTACGAGCAGTACTTC. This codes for CASSFAGQSYEQYF.

CDR3 in amino acids: CASRTGGGEETQYF. CDR3 sequence (DNA): TGTGCCAGCAGAACAGGGGGGGGAGAGGAGACCCAGTACTTC. J is TRBJ2-7 and V is TRBV7-6; tentatively, D is TRBD1 (8 bases). The DNA end lines up better with TRBJ2-5; the J call may be wrong. The CDR3 length is 14 residues. CDR1 is SGHVS, CDR2 FNYEAQ, per germline.

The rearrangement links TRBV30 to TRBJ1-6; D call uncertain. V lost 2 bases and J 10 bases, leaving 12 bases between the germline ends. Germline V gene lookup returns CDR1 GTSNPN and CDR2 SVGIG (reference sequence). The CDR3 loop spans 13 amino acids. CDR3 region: CAWSLELASPLHF. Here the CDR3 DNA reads TGTGCCTGGAGTCTAGAGCTTGCATCACCCCTCCACTTT.

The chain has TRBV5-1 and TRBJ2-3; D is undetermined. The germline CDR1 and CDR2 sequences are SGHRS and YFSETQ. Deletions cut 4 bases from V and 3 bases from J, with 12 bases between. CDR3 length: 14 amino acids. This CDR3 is CASSPPLMTDTQYF. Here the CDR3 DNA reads TGCGCCAGCAGCCCTCCTTTGATGACAGATACGCAGTATTTT.

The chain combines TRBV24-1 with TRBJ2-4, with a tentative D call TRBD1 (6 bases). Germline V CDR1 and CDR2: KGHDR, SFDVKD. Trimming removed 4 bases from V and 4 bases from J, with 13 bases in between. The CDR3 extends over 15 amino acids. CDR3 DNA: TGTGCCACCAGTGACGCCGGGACACAAAAAAACATTCAGTACTTC. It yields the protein CATSDAGTQKNIQYF.

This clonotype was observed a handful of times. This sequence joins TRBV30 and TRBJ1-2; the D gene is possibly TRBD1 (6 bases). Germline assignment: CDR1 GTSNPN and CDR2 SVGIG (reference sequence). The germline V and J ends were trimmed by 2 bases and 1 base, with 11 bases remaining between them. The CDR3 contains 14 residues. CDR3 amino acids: CAWSSGQNNYGYTF. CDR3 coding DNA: TGTGCCTGGAGTTCCGGACAGAATAACTATGGCTACACCTTC.

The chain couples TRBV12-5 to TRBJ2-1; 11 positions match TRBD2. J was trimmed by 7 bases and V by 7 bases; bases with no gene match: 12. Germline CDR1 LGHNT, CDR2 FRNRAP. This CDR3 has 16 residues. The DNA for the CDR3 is TGTGCTAGTGCCCTTGGTAGCGGGAGGGGCTCTAATGAGCAGTTCTTC. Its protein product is CASALGSGRGSNEQFF.

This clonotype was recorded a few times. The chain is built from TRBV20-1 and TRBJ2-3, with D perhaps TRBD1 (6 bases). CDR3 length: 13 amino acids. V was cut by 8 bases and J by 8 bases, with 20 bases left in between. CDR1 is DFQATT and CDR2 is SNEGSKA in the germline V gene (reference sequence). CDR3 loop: CSSQGSGQRTQYF. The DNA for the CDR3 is TGCAGTTCCCAGGGGAGCGGCCAGCGTACGCAGTATTTT.

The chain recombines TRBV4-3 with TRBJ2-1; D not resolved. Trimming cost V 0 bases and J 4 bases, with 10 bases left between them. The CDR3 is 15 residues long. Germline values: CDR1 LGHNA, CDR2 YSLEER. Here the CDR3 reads CASSQDVRLYNEQFF. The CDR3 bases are TGCGCCAGCAGCCAAGATGTTCGGCTTTACAATGAGCAGTTCTTC.

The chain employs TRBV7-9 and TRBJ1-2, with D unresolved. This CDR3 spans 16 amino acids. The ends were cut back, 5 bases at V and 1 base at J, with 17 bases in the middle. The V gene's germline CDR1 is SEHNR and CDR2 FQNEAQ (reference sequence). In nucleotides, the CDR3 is TGTGCCAGCAGCGCAGCGGGGAATGAAGTTAACTATGGCTACACCTTC. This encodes CASSAAGNEVNYGYTF.

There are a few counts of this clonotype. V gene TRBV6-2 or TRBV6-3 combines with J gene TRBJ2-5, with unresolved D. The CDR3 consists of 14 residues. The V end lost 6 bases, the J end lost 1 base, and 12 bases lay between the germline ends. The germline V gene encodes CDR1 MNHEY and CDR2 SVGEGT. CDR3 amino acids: CASSRLEIQETQYF. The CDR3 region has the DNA TGTGCCAGCAGCAGATTGGAGATCCAAGAGACCCAGTACTTC.

The CDR3 DNA is TGTGCCAGCAGGGGACCAGGAGATGAGCAGTACTTC. Amino acid sequence: CASRGPGDEQYF. V usage is TRBV2 and J usage is TRBJ2-5; D possibly uses TRBD1 or TRBD2 (5 bases each). The CDR3 extends over 12 amino acids. Trimming stripped 6 bases from V and 11 bases from J, with 16 bases between. Germline values: CDR1 SNHLY, CDR2 FYNNEI.

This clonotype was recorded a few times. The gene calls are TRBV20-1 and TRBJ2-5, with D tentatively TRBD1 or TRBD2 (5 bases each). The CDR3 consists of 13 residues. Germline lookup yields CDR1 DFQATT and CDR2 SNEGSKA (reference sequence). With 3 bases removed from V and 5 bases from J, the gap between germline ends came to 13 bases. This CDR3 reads CSASRQWGETQYF. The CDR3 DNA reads TGCAGTGCTAGCCGCCAGTGGGGGGAGACCCAGTACTTC.

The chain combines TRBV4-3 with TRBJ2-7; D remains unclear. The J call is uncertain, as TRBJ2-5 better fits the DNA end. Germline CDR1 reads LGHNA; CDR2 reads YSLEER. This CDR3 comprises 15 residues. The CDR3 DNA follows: TGCGCCAGCAGCCCCAGCAGGTGGATCGGAGAGACCCAGTACTTC. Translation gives CASSPSRWIGETQYF.

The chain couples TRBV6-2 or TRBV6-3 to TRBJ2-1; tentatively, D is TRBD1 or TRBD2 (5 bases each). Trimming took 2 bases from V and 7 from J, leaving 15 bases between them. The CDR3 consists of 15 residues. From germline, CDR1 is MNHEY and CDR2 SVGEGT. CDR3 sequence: CASSYRGLVRNEQFF. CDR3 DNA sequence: TGTGCCAGCAGTTACCGGGGCTTGGTGAGGAATGAGCAGTTCTTC.

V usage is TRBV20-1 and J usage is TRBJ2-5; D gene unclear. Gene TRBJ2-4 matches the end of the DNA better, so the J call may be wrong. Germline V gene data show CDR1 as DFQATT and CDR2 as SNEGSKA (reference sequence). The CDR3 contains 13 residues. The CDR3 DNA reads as TGCAGTGCTAGAGATGCGAGCACTAACATTCAGTACTTC. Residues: CSARDASTNIQYF.